This T cell receptor (beta chain) is drawn from a study of early T cells in non-severe SARS-CoV-2 infection. The V and J ends lost 0 bases and 7 bases respectively, with 18 bases between them. The CDR3 consists of 15 residues. Germline assignment: CDR1 SQVTM and CDR2 ANQGSEA. Using its own MiXCR run on the 5' RACE reads, TCRdb lists one record per CDR3 protein. The table lists fewer than 80,000 distinct CDR3 sequences, 12% of them singletons. The sequence was collected from an adult who was a healthcare worker with PCR-confirmed SARS-CoV-2 infection or an uninfected control (not recorded which). This chain uses TRBV29-1 with TRBJ1-2; the D is unclear. The sample was whole blood. Here the CDR3 reads CSVEDAALSWAGYTF. DNA for the CDR3: TGCAGCGTTGAAGATGCGGCATTGAGTTGGGCTGGCTACACCTTC.